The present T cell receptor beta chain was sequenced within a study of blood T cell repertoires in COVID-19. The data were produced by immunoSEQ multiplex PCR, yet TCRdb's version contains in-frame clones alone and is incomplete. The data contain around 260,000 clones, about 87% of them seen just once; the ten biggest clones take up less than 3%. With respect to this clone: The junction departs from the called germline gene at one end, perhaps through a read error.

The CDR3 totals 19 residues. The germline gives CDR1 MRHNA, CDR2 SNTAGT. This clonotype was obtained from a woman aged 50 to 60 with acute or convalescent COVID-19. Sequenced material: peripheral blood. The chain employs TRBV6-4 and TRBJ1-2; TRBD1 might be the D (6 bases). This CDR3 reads CASSHSVGAKAELNYGYTF. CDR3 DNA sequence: TGTGCCAGCAGTCACTCGGTGGGGGCGAAGGCAGAATTAAACTATGGCTACACCTTC.